This T cell receptor beta chain is drawn from a study of blood T cell repertoires in COVID-19. Participant-reported clinical history was the basis for cohort assignment. V was pared by 10 bases and J by 5 bases, with 12 bases between. The CDR3 extends over 11 amino acids. Germline V gene data show CDR1 as LNHDA and CDR2 as SQIVND (reference sequence). Per the study methods: Estimates of nucleated cell counts were drawn from the amplification of reference gene primers. TCRdb's table, derived via immunoSEQ multiplex PCR, lists solely in-frame clones and lacks some. The V and J calls and the clone size are those of that table, but D and trimming were determined from the DNA. This sample yields under 500,000 clones, of which about 90% are seen a single time; under 2% belongs to the top ten.

The clonotype comes from a woman under 30 with acute COVID-19. The chain recombines TRBV19 with TRBJ2-7; possible D gene TRBD1, 6 bases. The source material was PBMCs or T cells enriched from blood (not recorded which). Here the CDR3 reads CAIPGHHEQYF. Written as DNA, the CDR3 is TGTGCCATCCCGGGACACCACGAGCAGTACTTC.